This is a list of T cell receptor beta chains from one sample in a study of T-cell reconstitution after alpha-beta-depleted transplantation in children. In TCRdb, the PCR reads were re-called with MiXCR into one record per CDR3 protein. This sample carries under 100,000 distinct CDR3 sequences, 15% of them seen once, and the ten largest clones take 15% to 20%. The source was PBMCs, mostly from graft donor cells, collected 180 days after TCRalphabeta/CD19-depleted stem cell transplant. The receptors come from a male patient aged 2-15 years who had a stem cell transplant for acute lymphoblastic leukemia, so the T cells may come from the graft donor. Both conserved end residues are part of each CDR3. D genes are given only for firm matches. A clone size is listed for some rows: how often the clone was seen (once, few, many), or a class if it is expanded.

clone_size: few
d_call: -
v_call: TRBV7-9
j_call: TRBJ1-2
cdr3_aa: CASSSDRWGYTF
cdr3_nt: TGTGCCAGCAGCTCCGACAGGTGGGGCTACACCTTC

clone_size: -
d_call: -
v_call: TRBV6-2/TRBV6-3
j_call: TRBJ1-1
cdr3_aa: CASSYSKRYQDTEVFF
cdr3_nt: TGTGCCAGCAGTTACTCGAAGCGGTACCAGGACACTGAAGTTTTCTTT

clone_size: many
d_call: TRBD1
v_call: TRBV10-3
j_call: TRBJ2-3
cdr3_aa: CAISAMTGTGTDTQYF
cdr3_nt: TGTGCCATCAGTGCGATGACAGGGACCGGAACAGATACGCAGTATTTT

clone_size: few
d_call: TRBD1
v_call: TRBV10-3
j_call: TRBJ2-3
cdr3_aa: CAISERGPRTDTQYF
cdr3_nt: TGTGCCATCAGTGAGAGGGGGCCGAGGACAGATACGCAGTATTTT

clone_size: few
d_call: -
v_call: TRBV6-5
j_call: TRBJ1-2
cdr3_aa: CASSYLIRTPQDYGYTF
cdr3_nt: TGTGCCAGCAGTTACTTGATACGGACTCCCCAAGACTATGGCTACACCTTC

clone_size: -
d_call: -
v_call: TRBV5-4
j_call: TRBJ1-4
cdr3_aa: CASSSRTATNEKLFF
cdr3_nt: TGTGCCAGCAGCAGTAGGACTGCAACTAATGAAAAACTGTTTTTT

clone_size: -
d_call: TRBD1
v_call: TRBV5-8
j_call: TRBJ1-2
cdr3_aa: CASRVQGRDGYTF
cdr3_nt: TGTGCCAGCAGGGTACAGGGGCGAGATGGCTACACCTTC

clone_size: few
d_call: TRBD1
v_call: TRBV6-2/TRBV6-3
j_call: TRBJ2-1
cdr3_aa: CASRLGDRQFF
cdr3_nt: TGTGCCAGCAGGCTAGGGGACAGACAGTTCTTC

clone_size: -
d_call: TRBD2
v_call: TRBV5-6
j_call: TRBJ2-7
cdr3_aa: CASSLAGTRENEQYF
cdr3_nt: TGTGCCAGCAGCTTGGCCGGGACTAGGGAAAACGAGCAGTACTTC

clone_size: -
d_call: -
v_call: TRBV7-8
j_call: TRBJ1-5
cdr3_aa: CASSLGVGGNQPQHF
cdr3_nt: TGTGCCAGCAGCTTAGGTGTCGGAGGCAATCAGCCCCAGCATTTT

clone_size: -
d_call: -
v_call: TRBV15
j_call: TRBJ2-3
cdr3_aa: CATSKTGKRDTQYF
cdr3_nt: TGTGCCACCAGCAAGACGGGTAAACGGGATACGCAGTATTTT

clone_size: -
d_call: TRBD2
v_call: TRBV7-9
j_call: TRBJ2-1
cdr3_aa: CASSLALGGAYNEQFF
cdr3_nt: TGTGCCAGCAGCTTAGCTTTGGGAGGGGCCTACAATGAGCAGTTCTTC

clone_size: -
d_call: -
v_call: TRBV15
j_call: TRBJ2-5
cdr3_aa: CATSSRRGSSETQYF
cdr3_nt: TGTGCCACCAGCAGTCGGCGCGGGTCGTCGGAGACCCAGTACTTC

clone_size: many
d_call: -
v_call: TRBV20-1
j_call: TRBJ2-4
cdr3_aa: CSASRGSRENIQYF
cdr3_nt: TGCAGTGCTAGTAGGGGTAGCCGGGAAAACATTCAGTACTTC

clone_size: medium-sized
d_call: TRBD2
v_call: TRBV7-9
j_call: TRBJ2-5
cdr3_aa: CASSSDGLAELETQYF
cdr3_nt: TGTGCCAGCAGCTCAGACGGGCTAGCGGAACTAGAGACCCAGTACTTC

clone_size: few
d_call: TRBD2
v_call: TRBV7-4
j_call: TRBJ2-2
cdr3_aa: CASSSRLARTGELFF
cdr3_nt: TGTGCCAGCAGCTCCCGACTAGCCCGCACCGGGGAGCTGTTTTTT

clone_size: -
d_call: TRBD1
v_call: TRBV7-7
j_call: TRBJ1-1
cdr3_aa: CASSPLGQGSLNTEAFF
cdr3_nt: TGTGCCAGCAGCCCTTTGGGACAGGGGTCTTTGAACACTGAAGCTTTCTTT

clone_size: -
d_call: -
v_call: TRBV9
j_call: TRBJ1-3
cdr3_aa: CASSGSSSGNTIYF
cdr3_nt: TGTGCCAGCAGCGGCAGTAGCTCTGGAAACACCATATATTTT

clone_size: -
d_call: TRBD1
v_call: TRBV19
j_call: TRBJ2-1
cdr3_aa: CASSPHQTGPSYNEQFF
cdr3_nt: TGTGCCAGTAGTCCCCACCAGACAGGGCCGTCCTACAATGAGCAGTTCTTC

clone_size: -
d_call: -
v_call: TRBV7-9
j_call: TRBJ2-5
cdr3_aa: CASSSDPLLYQETQYF
cdr3_nt: TGTGCCAGCAGCTCTGACCCTTTGCTGTACCAAGAGACCCAGTACTTC

clone_size: -
d_call: TRBD1
v_call: TRBV11-2
j_call: TRBJ1-5
cdr3_aa: CASSPMGQSISNQPQHF
cdr3_nt: TGTGCCAGCAGCCCAATGGGACAGTCAATTAGCAATCAGCCCCAGCATTTT

clone_size: many
d_call: -
v_call: TRBV6-9
j_call: TRBJ2-5
cdr3_aa: CASLPPDQTQYF
cdr3_nt: TGTGCCTCCCTTCCGCCGGATCAGACCCAGTACTTC

clone_size: few
d_call: -
v_call: TRBV7-9
j_call: TRBJ1-5
cdr3_aa: CASQDRYQPQHF
cdr3_nt: TGTGCCAGCCAAGACAGGTATCAGCCCCAGCATTTT

clone_size: few
d_call: -
v_call: TRBV9
j_call: TRBJ2-5
cdr3_aa: CASSLSGRETQYF
cdr3_nt: TGTGCCAGCAGCCTATCAGGGAGGGAGACCCAGTACTTC

clone_size: few
d_call: -
v_call: TRBV11-2
j_call: TRBJ2-1
cdr3_aa: CASSLDGRNYNEQFF
cdr3_nt: TGTGCCAGCAGCTTAGACGGCCGGAACTACAATGAGCAGTTCTTC

clone_size: -
d_call: -
v_call: TRBV28
j_call: TRBJ1-4
cdr3_aa: CASSRWEDNEKLFF
cdr3_nt: TGTGCCAGCAGTAGGTGGGAAGATAATGAAAAACTGTTTTTT

clone_size: -
d_call: -
v_call: TRBV5-1
j_call: TRBJ1-1
cdr3_aa: CASSLAGFNTEAFF
cdr3_nt: TGCGCCAGCAGCTTGGCCGGGTTTAACACTGAAGCTTTCTTT

clone_size: -
d_call: TRBD2
v_call: TRBV24-1
j_call: TRBJ2-1
cdr3_aa: CATSDAVAGGPHEQFF
cdr3_nt: TGTGCCACCAGTGATGCCGTAGCGGGGGGGCCTCATGAGCAGTTCTTC

clone_size: -
d_call: -
v_call: TRBV11-2
j_call: TRBJ2-2
cdr3_aa: CASSLRQNTGELFF
cdr3_nt: TGTGCCAGCAGCTTACGACAGAACACCGGGGAGCTGTTTTTT

clone_size: -
d_call: TRBD2
v_call: TRBV5-1
j_call: TRBJ2-7
cdr3_aa: CASSVRGDEQYF
cdr3_nt: TGCGCCAGCAGCGTCCGGGGGGACGAGCAGTACTTC

clone_size: few
d_call: -
v_call: TRBV3-1
j_call: TRBJ1-1
cdr3_aa: CASSQGRDTEAFF
cdr3_nt: TGTGCCAGCAGCCAAGGTCGGGACACTGAAGCTTTCTTT

clone_size: few
d_call: -
v_call: TRBV2
j_call: TRBJ2-3
cdr3_aa: CASSLRTYTDTQYF
cdr3_nt: TGTGCCAGCAGTCTTAGGACGTACACAGATACGCAGTATTTT

clone_size: -
d_call: -
v_call: TRBV20-1
j_call: TRBJ2-7
cdr3_aa: CCARDRPARVLSYEQYF
cdr3_nt: TGCTGTGCTAGAGATCGTCCCGCCAGGGTCCTCTCCTACGAGCAGTACTTC

clone_size: -
d_call: TRBD1
v_call: TRBV5-1
j_call: TRBJ1-1
cdr3_aa: CASSLVQGDTEAFF
cdr3_nt: TGCGCCAGCAGCTTGGTACAGGGGGACACTGAAGCTTTCTTT

clone_size: many
d_call: TRBD1
v_call: TRBV15
j_call: TRBJ2-7
cdr3_aa: CATSSDRGRLNKQYF
cdr3_nt: TGTGCCACCAGCTCTGACAGGGGTCGTTTGAACAAGCAGTACTTC

clone_size: -
d_call: -
v_call: TRBV5-6
j_call: TRBJ2-5
cdr3_aa: CAMSPRVPLGETQYF
cdr3_nt: TGTGCCATGAGCCCCCGGGTCCCGTTGGGGGAGACCCAGTACTTC

clone_size: few
d_call: TRBD1
v_call: TRBV19
j_call: TRBJ2-5
cdr3_aa: CASGTGMAYETQYF
cdr3_nt: TGTGCCAGTGGGACAGGGATGGCTTACGAGACCCAGTACTTC

clone_size: -
d_call: -
v_call: TRBV14
j_call: TRBJ1-1
cdr3_aa: CASSPGVGWMNTEAFF
cdr3_nt: TGTGCCAGCAGCCCGGGGGTGGGTTGGATGAACACTGAAGCTTTCTTT

clone_size: -
d_call: -
v_call: TRBV29-1
j_call: TRBJ2-2
cdr3_aa: CSVAGTANTGELFF
cdr3_nt: TGCAGCGTGGCGGGGACAGCGAACACCGGGGAGCTGTTTTTT

clone_size: -
d_call: -
v_call: TRBV4-2
j_call: TRBJ2-3
cdr3_aa: CASSPPGLVQSTDTQYF
cdr3_nt: TGTGCCAGCAGCCCTCCTGGGCTAGTCCAAAGCACAGATACGCAGTATTTT

clone_size: few
d_call: -
v_call: TRBV20-1
j_call: TRBJ1-1
cdr3_aa: CTPPKRGVAEAFF
cdr3_nt: TGCACCCCACCAAAACGCGGGGTGGCTGAAGCTTTCTTT

clone_size: -
d_call: -
v_call: TRBV18
j_call: TRBJ2-7
cdr3_aa: CASSSDTYEQYF
cdr3_nt: TGTGCCAGCTCATCGGACACCTACGAGCAGTACTTC

clone_size: -
d_call: -
v_call: TRBV7-9
j_call: TRBJ2-3
cdr3_aa: CASSLTDQGPDTQYF
cdr3_nt: TGTGCCAGCAGCTTAACTGATCAGGGGCCAGATACGCAGTATTTT

clone_size: -
d_call: TRBD1
v_call: TRBV27
j_call: TRBJ1-1
cdr3_aa: CGSSHWDSSGTEAFF
cdr3_nt: TGTGGCAGCAGTCATTGGGACAGCTCGGGCACTGAAGCGTTCTTT

clone_size: -
d_call: TRBD1
v_call: TRBV12-3/TRBV12-4
j_call: TRBJ1-5
cdr3_aa: CASSPDWGTGERATGQPQHF
cdr3_nt: TGTGCCAGCAGTCCTGATTGGGGGACAGGGGAAAGGGCTACAGGGCAGCCCCAGCATTTT

clone_size: many
d_call: -
v_call: TRBV7-6
j_call: TRBJ2-2
cdr3_aa: CASSLAEFTGELFF
cdr3_nt: TGTGCCAGCAGCTTAGCAGAGTTCACCGGGGAGCTGTTTTTT

clone_size: few
d_call: -
v_call: TRBV4-2
j_call: TRBJ2-5
cdr3_aa: CASSQGQEETQYF
cdr3_nt: TGTGCCAGCAGCCAAGGACAGGAAGAGACCCAGTACTTC

clone_size: few
d_call: TRBD1
v_call: TRBV29-1
j_call: TRBJ2-3
cdr3_aa: CSVDRVTNTQYF
cdr3_nt: TGCAGCGTGGACAGGGTCACAAATACGCAGTATTTT

clone_size: -
d_call: TRBD1
v_call: TRBV15
j_call: TRBJ2-3
cdr3_aa: CATLEDRATDTQYF
cdr3_nt: TGTGCCACCTTGGAGGACAGGGCCACAGATACGCAGTATTTT

clone_size: few
d_call: TRBD2
v_call: TRBV24-1
j_call: TRBJ2-1
cdr3_aa: CATSDFTSGRGRVEQFF
cdr3_nt: TGTGCCACCAGTGATTTCACTAGCGGGAGGGGGAGGGTTGAGCAGTTCTTC

clone_size: few
d_call: -
v_call: TRBV15
j_call: TRBJ2-5
cdr3_aa: CATSRGQGGHQETQYF
cdr3_nt: TGTGCCACCAGCAGAGGGCAGGGGGGCCACCAAGAGACCCAGTACTTC

clone_size: -
d_call: -
v_call: TRBV7-8
j_call: TRBJ1-4
cdr3_aa: CASSLSRELFF
cdr3_nt: TGTGCCAGCAGCTTATCCCGCGAACTGTTTTTT

clone_size: -
d_call: -
v_call: TRBV12-3/TRBV12-4
j_call: TRBJ1-5
cdr3_aa: CASSLRVYQPQHF
cdr3_nt: TGTGCCAGCAGTTTGAGGGTTTATCAGCCCCAGCATTTT